This entry describes one T cell receptor (beta chain). The antigen remains undetermined. This sample is drawn from a study of T cell responses to AZD1222 COVID-19 vaccine. Broader study findings: Repertoire sampling was restricted to post-peak T cell response timepoints. Distributed over spike, vaccine-associated CD4 TCRs predominated at 160-218 and 743-854. Nearly half of spike-specific TCRs reportedly target unmutated variant regions.

Sequencing used immunoSEQ multiplex PCR; TCRdb keeps in-frame clones, though not all of them. The table lists around 99,000 clones, 87% of them singletons. The CDR3 contains 17 residues. The V segment lost 9 bases and the J segment 4 bases; nucleotides outside the gene matches: 14. Germline values: CDR1 SGDLS, CDR2 YYNGEE. The receptor comes from an adult in good health. The specimen comprised peripheral blood, sampled on day 0 of AZD1222 vaccination. The V gene is TRBV9, the J gene TRBJ2-6; TRBD1 matches at 9 bases. Here the CDR3 DNA reads TGTGCCAATACCGTTACAGGGGGCAGGACGGGGGCCAACGTCCTGACTTTC. Translated: CANTVTGGRTGANVLTF.